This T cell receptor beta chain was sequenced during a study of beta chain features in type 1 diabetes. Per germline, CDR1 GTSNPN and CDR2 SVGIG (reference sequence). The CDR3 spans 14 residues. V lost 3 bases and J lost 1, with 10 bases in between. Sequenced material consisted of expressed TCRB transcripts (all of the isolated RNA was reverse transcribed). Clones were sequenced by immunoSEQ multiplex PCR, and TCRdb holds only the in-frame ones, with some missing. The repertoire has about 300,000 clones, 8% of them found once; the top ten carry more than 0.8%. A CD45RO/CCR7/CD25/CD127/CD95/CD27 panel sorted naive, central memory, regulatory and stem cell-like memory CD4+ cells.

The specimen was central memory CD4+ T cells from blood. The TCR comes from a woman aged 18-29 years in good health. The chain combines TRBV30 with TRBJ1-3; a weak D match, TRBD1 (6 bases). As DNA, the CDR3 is TGTGCCTGGAGCATGACAGGTTCTGGAAACACCATATATTTT. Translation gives CAWSMTGSGNTIYF.